This T cell receptor (beta chain) was captured by sequencing in a study of blood T cell repertoires in COVID-19. Study-level information: The United States, Italy and Spain provided the acute and convalescent COVID-19 samples. T cells, B-cell-depleted T cells, or PBMCs supplied cDNA or gDNA.

J was trimmed by 8 bases and V by 6 bases; bases with no gene match: 7. The germline V gene encodes CDR1 ENHRY and CDR2 SYGVKD. CDR3 size: 13 residues. This clone showed up just once. Original processing notes: Estimation of nucleated cell counts relied on the amplification of reference gene primers. TCRdb keeps only in-frame clones here, not all; method: immunoSEQ multiplex PCR. Clone size and V and J calls were adopted from that table, with D and trimming inferred from the DNA. The sample consists of around 220,000 clones, around four fifths of them appearing once. The sample consisted of peripheral blood. This TCR was recovered from a man aged 25-45 years with active or convalescent COVID-19. The chain combines TRBV10-3 with TRBJ1-2, with 9 bases that match TRBD1. The DNA of the CDR3 is TGTGCCATCAGGATGAGGACAGGGGAAGGCTACACCTTC. It is translated as CAIRMRTGEGYTF.